Shown below are 27 T cell receptor gamma chains from a single sample sequenced in a study of γδ T cells in repeated Plasmodium falciparum infection (dated by TCRdb to the early 2020s). The receptor library was made with multiplex PCR. For sequencing, an Illumina MiSeq was employed. TCRdb processed the public reads again with the CATT caller, after which rows with matching DNA were combined. Present in this sample are more than 4,000 gamma-chain clones, around 3% of which were seen just once. The top ten constitute 30% to 40% of the sample. For bulk TCR repertoire analysis, Vgamma9/Vdelta2+ and Vdelta2-negative gammadelta T cell populations were flow-sorted out of peripheral blood mononuclear cells. The source material was gamma-delta T cells from blood. Receptor source: a pool of human donors (malaria-infected and uninfected, not separated).

About this clone: The TCRdb protein, from a much larger clone, departs from this DNA's translation at residue 9, likely by read error; the protein shown derives from the DNA. The CDR3 sequence: CATWVSDWVKTF. Here the CDR3 DNA reads TGTGCCACCTGGGTTAGTGATTGGGTCAAGACGTTC. The chain recombines TRGV4 with TRGJP2. The CDR3 is made up of 12 amino acids. CDR1 and CDR2 from the germline V gene are EGSTGY and YDSYTSSV.

This clone was found many times. V gene TRGV9 combines with J gene TRGJP. No J segment appears in TCRdb, so it was assigned here by matching the sequence to germline. Germline V gene lookup returns CDR1 GITISATS and CDR2 ISYDGTV (reference sequence). The CDR3 totals 16 residues. After removal of 2 bases from V and 7 bases from J, the junction contained 5 bases not matched to a gene. This CDR3 is CALWEGIELGKKIKVF. The CDR3 region has the DNA TGTGCCTTGTGGGAGGGAATCGAGTTGGGCAAAAAAATCAAGGTATTT.

This clone was seen a handful of times. The translation of this DNA and the TCRdb protein of a much larger clone differ at residue 5, probably owing to a read error; the protein shown here is translated from the DNA. The V call is TRGV9, the J call TRGJP2. No J segment appears in TCRdb, so it was assigned here by matching the sequence to germline. This CDR3 spans 16 amino acids. Germline V gene lookup returns CDR1 GITISATS and CDR2 ISYDGTV (reference sequence). The chain's CDR3 is CALWKVFRSSDWIKTF. The CDR3 DNA reads as TGTGCCTTGTGGAAGGTGTTTAGAAGTAGTGATTGGATCAAGACGTTT.

This clone appeared a few times. This DNA's translation and the protein TCRdb lists, from a much larger clone, do not match at residue 8, likely due to a read error; the protein shown is translated from the DNA. This CDR3 reads CALWGPPPNYYKKLF. DNA for the CDR3: TGTGCCTTGTGGGGTCCGCCCCCCAATTATTATAAGAAACTCTTT. V and J are TRGV9 and TRGJ1 or TRGJ2. The J gene, missing from TCRdb, was assigned here through DNA to germline matching. The germline CDR1 and CDR2 sequences are GITISATS and ISYDGTV (reference sequence). V was pared by 5 bases and J by 1 base, with 11 bases of the junction left unmatched. The CDR3 spans 15 residues.

Notes on this clone: The translation of this DNA and the TCRdb protein of a much larger clone differ at residue 9, probably owing to a read error; the protein shown here is translated from the DNA. This chain connects TRGV4 to TRGJ1 or TRGJ2. The V segment lost 0 bases and the J segment 2 bases; nucleotides outside the gene matches: 7. CDR1 EGSTGY and CDR2 YDSYTSSV come from the germline V gene. CDR3 length: 15 residues. CDR3 in DNA: TGTGCCACCTGGGATGGGCCAGGGTATTATTATAAGAAACTCTTT. Protein product: CATWDGPGYYYKKLF.

To note about this clone: The translation of this DNA and the TCRdb protein of a much larger clone differ at residue 7, probably owing to a read error; the protein shown here is translated from the DNA. This chain connects TRGV9 to TRGJP. In the absence of a J gene in TCRdb, the DNA was matched to germline to assign it here. This CDR3 contains 16 residues. V was pared by 3 bases and J by 11 bases, with 10 bases of the junction left unmatched. The germline V gene encodes CDR1 GITISATS and CDR2 ISYDGTV (reference sequence). The CDR3: CALWEPMVVGKKIKVF. The CDR3 coding sequence is TGTGCCTTGTGGGAGCCCATGGTGGTGGGCAAAAAAATCAAGGTATTT.

As concerns this clone: The protein given by TCRdb reflects a much larger clone and differs at residue 15 from this DNA's translation, likely from a read error; the protein shown is the DNA's translation. The CDR3 protein is CALWEVQQELGKKIEVF. CDR3 bases: TGTGCCTTGTGGGAGGTACAACAAGAGTTGGGCAAAAAAATCGAGGTATTT. The rearrangement joins TRGV9 to TRGJP. The CDR3 totals 17 residues. The germline CDR1 and CDR2 sequences are GITISATS and ISYDGTV (reference sequence).

This clone has a handful of counts. This likely came from a read error, as a far larger clone is one base away. The same CDR3 can be traced to other DNA sequences in this sample. The chain is built from TRGV9 and TRGJP2. Per germline, CDR1 GITISATS and CDR2 ISYDGTV (reference sequence). V shed 2 bases and J 6 bases; nucleotides not matched to a gene: 0. This CDR3 is 12 amino acids long. The CDR3 region is CALWEGDWIKTF. For the CDR3, the DNA is TGTGCCTTGTGGGAGGGTGATTGGATCAAGACGTTT.

Concerning this clone itself: The TCRdb protein, from a much larger clone, departs from this DNA's translation at residue 4, likely by read error; the protein shown derives from the DNA. The chain uses TRGV9 and TRGJP. The J gene, not given by TCRdb, was assigned here from a germline match of the nucleotide sequence. The CDR3 contains 17 residues. Germline V gives CDR1 GITISATS, CDR2 ISYDGTV (reference sequence). The CDR3 bases are TGTGCCTTGTTGGAGCCTTTGCAAGAGTTGGGCAAAAAAATCAAGGTATTT. It is translated as CALLEPLQELGKKIKVF.

On this clone itself: Only one base separates this from a far larger clonotype, so it likely reflects a read error. This specimen includes other DNA sequences encoding the same CDR3. With the J gene uncalled, the V gene is TRGV9. The CDR3 extends over 32 amino acids. Germline CDR1 and CDR2: GITISATS and ISYDGTV (reference sequence). This chain's CDR3 is CALWEVQEIIRNSLAVEQHLLSQVSIGRIQHF. CDR3 coding DNA: TGTGCCTTGTGGGAGGTGCAGGAGATTATAAGAAACTCCTTGGCAGTGGAACAACACTTGTTGTCACAGGTAAGTATCGGAAGAATACAACATTTC.

This clone turned up a few times. A single base is all that separates this from a far larger clone, so a read error is likely. The same CDR3 also results from other DNA sequences found in this sample. The chain has TRGV9 and TRGJP. Germline matching of the DNA provided the J gene here, since TCRdb leaves it blank. CDR1 is GITISATS, CDR2 ISYDGTV, per germline (reference sequence). This CDR3 contains 16 residues. The CDR3 DNA reads as TGTGCCTTGTGGGAGGGCGAGGAGTTGGGCAAAAAGATCAAGGTATTT. Translated: CALWEGEELGKKIKVF.

This clone is termed large. This chain connects TRGV9 to TRGJP. J gave up 11 bases and V 0 bases, and 7 bases lay outside the gene matches. There are 16 residues in the CDR3. CDR1 and CDR2 from the germline V gene are GITISATS and ISYDGTV (reference sequence). The CDR3 coding sequence is TGTGCCTTGTGGGAGGTGCTTATGGTGGGCAAAAAAATCAAGGTATTT. Its protein product is CALWEVLMVGKKIKVF.

This clone was picked up a small number of times. This DNA's translation and the protein TCRdb lists, from a much larger clone, do not match at residue 6, likely due to a read error; the protein shown is translated from the DNA. The rearrangement uses TRGV2 and TRGJ1 or TRGJ2. J gave up 8 bases and V 2 bases, and 9 bases lay outside the gene matches. This CDR3 spans 13 amino acids. CDR1 and CDR2 from the germline V gene are EGSNGY and YDSYNSKV. The CDR3 is CATWDEIVNKKLF. The CDR3 coding sequence is TGTGCCACCTGGGACGAGATTGTGAATAAGAAACTCTTT.

The table lists this clone with a few counts. A much larger clone differs from this one at a single base, so this may be a read error. This rearrangement joins TRGV9 to TRGJP. TCRdb is silent on the J gene; assignment here came from matching the DNA to germline. This CDR3 has 16 amino acids. The germline V gene encodes CDR1 GITISATS and CDR2 ISYDGTV (reference sequence). This CDR3 reads CALWDLRELGKKTKVF. Written as DNA, the CDR3 is TGTGCCTTGTGGGACCTGCGGGAGTTGGGCAAAAAAACCAAGGTATTT.

A few counts support this clone. The protein TCRdb gives is from a much larger clone and does not agree with this DNA's translation at residue 14, likely a read error; the protein shown here comes from the DNA. The CDR3 spells CALWEVVQELGKKTKVF. For the CDR3, the DNA is TGTGCCTTGTGGGAGGTCGTCCAAGAGTTGGGCAAAAAAACCAAGGTATTT. The chain couples TRGV9 to TRGJP. TCRdb gives no J gene; it was assigned here by matching the DNA to germline. In germline, CDR1 is GITISATS, CDR2 ISYDGTV (reference sequence). The CDR3 contains 17 residues.

A note on this clone: TCRdb shows a much larger clone's protein in place of this DNA's translation, and the two differ at residue 3, likely through a read error; the protein shown is translated from the DNA. This rearrangement joins TRGV2 to TRGJ1 or TRGJ2. TCRdb gives no J gene; it was assigned here by matching the DNA to germline. The CDR3 runs 13 residues. The germline V gene has CDR1 EGSNGY and CDR2 YDSYNSKV. CDR3 amino acids: CAAWDGGRYKKLF. The CDR3 nucleotides are TGTGCCGCCTGGGACGGGGGGAGATATAAGAAACTCTTT.

In its sample, this clone was seen many times. The protein recorded in TCRdb matches a much larger clone and deviates from this DNA's translation at residue 3, suggesting a read error; the protein here is obtained by translating the DNA. Other DNA sequences of this sample code for an identical CDR3. The chain recombines TRGV4 with TRGJ1 or TRGJ2. The germline gives CDR1 EGSTGY, CDR2 YDSYTSSV. The CDR3 consists of 13 residues. CDR3 in amino acids: CAAWDYGEDKKLF. The CDR3 DNA follows: TGTGCCGCCTGGGATTACGGCGAAGATAAGAAACTCTTT.

This clone was picked up a small number of times. The protein in TCRdb stems from a much larger clone and differs at residue 8 from this DNA's translation, likely a read error; here the protein is translated from the DNA. The J gene is TRGJ1 or TRGJ2, the V gene TRGV8. The V gene end was trimmed by 0 bases and the J gene end by 7 bases; junction bases not matched to a gene: 6. The CDR3 contains 13 residues. CDR1 and CDR2 from the germline V gene are VENAVY and YDSYNSRV. The DNA for the CDR3 is TGTGCCACCTGGGATAGGCGGATGTATAAGAAACTCTTT. It translates to CATWDRRMYKKLF.

With regard to this clone: It is likely a read error: a sequence one base away is far more abundant. The same CDR3 arises from other DNA sequences in this sample as well. This chain joins TRGV4 and TRGJ1 or TRGJ2. The junction had 10 bases not matched to a gene; V was cut back by 4 bases and J by 16 bases. Germline assignment: CDR1 EGSTGY and CDR2 YDSYTSSV. The CDR3 has 10 amino acids. CDR3 nucleotides: TGTGCCACCTGGGACTCGGTGAAGCTCTTT. Residues: CATWDSVKLF.

This clone was seen more than once but under ten times. A far bigger clonotype differs at one base, so this is likely a read error. The sample contains more than one DNA sequence encoding this CDR3. The J gene is TRGJ1 or TRGJ2, the V gene TRGV9. The J gene, not given by TCRdb, was assigned here from a germline match of the nucleotide sequence. Germline values: CDR1 GITISATS, CDR2 ISYDGTV (reference sequence). The CDR3 runs to 13 residues. The DNA of the CDR3 is TGTGCTTTGTGGGAGGTGGAATTCGGGAGGAAACTCTTT. Residues: CALWEVEFGRKLF.

This clone was seen more than once but under ten times. The TCRdb record carries a much larger clone's protein, which differs from this DNA's translation at residue 2; a read error is the likely cause, and the protein listed here is the DNA translation. The rearrangement uses TRGV9 and TRGJ1 or TRGJ2. Since TCRdb gives no J gene, matching the DNA to germline was used here to assign it. The CDR3 covers 13 residues. Germline lookup yields CDR1 GITISATS and CDR2 ISYDGTV (reference sequence). CDR3 in amino acids: CTLWETPYYKKLF. CDR3 DNA sequence: TGTACCTTGTGGGAGACCCCTTATTATAAGAAACTCTTT.

This clone was detected many times. A single base is all that separates this from a far larger clone, so a read error is likely. Additional DNA sequences in this sample encode the identical CDR3. This sequence joins TRGV9 and TRGJP. Germline V lookup: CDR1 GITISATS, CDR2 ISYDGTV (reference sequence). The CDR3 length is 17 residues. Here the CDR3 DNA reads TGTGCCTTGTGGGAGGGTAAGCAAGAGTTGGGCAAAAAAATCAAGGTATTC. Its protein product is CALWEGKQELGKKIKVF.

In its sample, this clone was seen a few times. V is TRGV2 and J is TRGJ1 or TRGJ2. TCRdb is silent on the J gene; assignment here came from matching the DNA to germline. Per the germline V gene, CDR1 is EGSNGY and CDR2 is YDSYNSKV. With V trimmed by 0 bases and J by 5 bases, 7 bases remained unmatched. The CDR3 totals 14 residues. As DNA, the CDR3 is TGTGCCACCTGGGACGGGCCGGGAAATTATAAGAAACTCTTT. Its protein is CATWDGPGNYKKLF.

This clone was counted between two and nine times. TCRdb lists the protein of a much larger clone for this DNA, which differs at residue 8, so this is likely a read error; the protein given here is translated from the DNA itself. The chain recombines TRGV9 with TRGJP. TCRdb records no J gene; here it was assigned by comparing the DNA to germline. Germline-derived CDR1 and CDR2 are GITISATS and ISYDGTV (reference sequence). V lost 2 bases to trimming and J lost 6 bases; unmatched junction nucleotides: 7. CDR3 length: 17 residues. CDR3 region: CALWEDSRELGKKIKVF. CDR3 bases: TGTGCCTTGTGGGAGGATAGCCGAGAGTTGGGCAAAAAAATCAAGGTATTT.

Regarding this clone: TCRdb shows a much larger clone's protein in place of this DNA's translation, and the two differ at residue 5, likely through a read error; the protein shown is translated from the DNA. V gene TRGV4 combines with J gene TRGJP1. TCRdb supplies no J gene; here it was assigned by aligning the nucleotide sequence to germline. The germline V gene encodes CDR1 EGSTGY and CDR2 YDSYTSSV. The CDR3 has 16 amino acids. The V gene end was trimmed by 5 bases and the J gene end by 4 bases; junction bases not matched to a gene: 13. The CDR3 nucleotides are TGTGCCACCTGGGGGGGGGTATGGGGCACTGGTTGGTTCAAGATATTT. Translated, it gives CATWGGVWGTGWFKIF.

With respect to this clone: A read error likely explains why the TCRdb protein, taken from a much larger clone, differs from this DNA's translation at residue 15; the protein shown is translated from the DNA. The V call is TRGV9, the J call TRGJP. Since TCRdb gives no J gene, matching the DNA to germline was used here to assign it. This CDR3 contains 19 residues. From germline, CDR1 is GITISATS and CDR2 ISYDGTV (reference sequence). The CDR3 protein is CALWEVHPTQELGKRIKVF. CDR3 DNA: TGTGCCTTGTGGGAGGTGCACCCGACTCAAGAGTTGGGCAAAAGAATCAAGGTATTT.

This clone was seen only a few times. TCRdb records a much larger clone's protein for this DNA, with a difference at residue 13 that likely arises from a read error; the protein given is the translation of the DNA. The V gene is listed as TRGV9; no J gene was called. Germline CDR1 and CDR2: GITISATS and ISYDGTV (reference sequence). This CDR3 has 15 amino acids. CDR3 residues: CALWEEELGKKIEVF. In DNA, the CDR3 is TGTGCCTTGTGGGAGGAAGAGTTGGGCAAGAAAATCGAGGTATTT.